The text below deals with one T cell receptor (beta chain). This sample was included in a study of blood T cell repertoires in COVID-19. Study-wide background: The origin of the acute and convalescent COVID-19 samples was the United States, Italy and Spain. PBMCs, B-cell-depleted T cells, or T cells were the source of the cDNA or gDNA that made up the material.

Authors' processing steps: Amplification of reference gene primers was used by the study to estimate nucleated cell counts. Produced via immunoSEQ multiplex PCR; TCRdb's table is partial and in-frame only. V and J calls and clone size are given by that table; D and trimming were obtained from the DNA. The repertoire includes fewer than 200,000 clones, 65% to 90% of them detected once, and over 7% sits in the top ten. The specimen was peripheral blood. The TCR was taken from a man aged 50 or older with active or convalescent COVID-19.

The CDR3 nucleotides read TGTGCCAGCAGCTCGGACAGATATAATGAAAAACTGTTTTTT. It encodes CASSSDRYNEKLFF. The V gene is TRBV7-2, the J gene TRBJ1-4; weak D call: TRBD1 (6 bases). V lost 4 bases, J lost 4 bases, and 10 bases lay in between. The CDR3 totals 14 residues. Germline lookup yields CDR1 SGHTA and CDR2 FQGNSA.